These 20 T cell receptor beta chains came from one sample sequenced in a study of read filtering for tumor transcriptome and immune sequencing. From approximately 400 ng of RNA, a library with molecular barcoded alpha/delta and beta/gamma adaptors was made. In TCRdb, the reads were re-called with MiXCR into one record per CDR3 protein. Of some 80,000 distinct CDR3 sequences in the sample, 12% were seen once. Sequencing input: a population of CD138-negative cells sorted from bone marrow. All receptors derive from a donor aged 40 or older with multiple myeloma.

This clonotype was observed at least ten times. This chain connects TRBV28 to TRBJ2-5; 10 nucleotides match TRBD2. The CDR3 has 16 amino acids. The V gene's germline CDR1 is MDHEN and CDR2 SYDVKM. The V segment lost 3 bases and the J segment 4 bases; nucleotides outside the gene matches: 8. Here the CDR3 DNA reads TGTGCCAGCAGTTTCTTGTCTAGCGGGAGCAGAGAGACCCAGTACTTC. This codes for CASSFLSSGSRETQYF.

This clonotype showed up many times. Relative to the germline gene, one junction end is altered; a read error may explain this. The rearrangement links TRBV3-1 to TRBJ2-1, with TRBD2 matching over 8 bases. The CDR3 sequence is 16 residues long. Germline CDR1 is LGHDT and CDR2 is YNNKEL (reference sequence). CDR3: CASSYGVYFSGNGQFF. CDR3 in DNA: TGTGCCAGCAGTTACGGTGTATATTTTAGCGGGAATGGGCAGTTCTTC.

As to this clonotype: Possible read error: a much larger clone is one base away. In this CDR3 the conserved last residue, phenylalanine or tryptophan, is missing, so a read error is likely. This sequence joins TRBV20-1 and TRBJ2-4; a weak D match, TRBD2 (6 bases). With 4 bases removed from V and 5 bases from J, the gap between germline ends came to 18 bases. The CDR3 sequence is 15 residues long. Germline-derived CDR1 and CDR2 are DFQATT and SNEGSKA (reference sequence). The CDR3 DNA reads TGCAGTGCTACCGGGACGGGGGAAGTCCAAAACATTCAGTACCTC. Protein product: CSATGTGEVQNIQYL.

At least ten counts were recorded for this clonotype. V is TRBV28 and J is TRBJ2-3; the D gene could be TRBD1 or TRBD2 (5 bases each). Between the trimmed V and J ends, which lost 1 base and 1 base, there was a span of 9 bases. The length of the CDR3 is 15 residues. From germline, CDR1 is MDHEN and CDR2 SYDVKM. The CDR3 sequence: CASSLFLGGTDTQYF. The CDR3 coding sequence is TGTGCCAGCAGTTTATTTTTGGGGGGCACAGATACGCAGTATTTT.

Many counts were recorded for this clonotype. The genes are TRBV11-2 and TRBJ2-1, with D possibly matching TRBD2 (5 bases). Deletions cut 1 base from V and 5 bases from J, with 12 bases between. There are 15 residues in the CDR3. Germline V lookup: CDR1 SGHAT, CDR2 FQNNGV. This CDR3 reads CASSLGGREDNEQFF. The CDR3 DNA reads TGTGCCAGCAGCTTAGGAGGGAGAGAGGACAATGAGCAGTTCTTC.

This clonotype was seen at least ten times. The chain carries TRBV29-1 and TRBJ2-5; 8 bases map to TRBD2. This CDR3 region has 14 residues. Germline-derived CDR1 and CDR2 are SQVTM and ANQGSEA. The junction had 12 bases not matched to a gene; V was cut back by 7 bases and J by 5 bases. CDR3 protein: CSAGRGAGGETQYF. The CDR3 DNA is TGCAGCGCCGGACGGGGGGCGGGAGGTGAGACCCAGTACTTC.

This clonotype has just a few counts. V gene TRBV4-1 combines with J gene TRBJ2-2, with 14 bases matching TRBD2. CDR1 is MGHRA and CDR2 is YSYEKL in the germline V gene. V was pared by 1 base and J by 7 bases, with 5 bases of the junction left unmatched. The CDR3 totals 17 residues. Written as DNA, the CDR3 is TGCGCCAGCAGCCAAGGGGGACTAGCGGGAGCGAGCGGGGAGCTGTTTTTT. Its protein product is CASSQGGLAGASGELFF.

This clonotype came up many times. This chain uses TRBV5-1 with TRBJ2-1, with D tentatively TRBD1 or TRBD2 (5 bases each). Trimming removed 4 bases at V and 0 bases at J, with 17 bases between. CDR3 size: 17 residues. The germline CDR1 and CDR2 sequences are SGHRS and YFSETQ. The CDR3 bases are TGCGCCAGCAGCCCGAGCCGAGGGGTGAGCTCCTACAATGAGCAGTTCTTC. Translated: CASSPSRGVSSYNEQFF.

This clonotype appeared many times. The chain carries TRBV20-1 and TRBJ2-1; TRBD2 matches 11 bases. The CDR3 runs to 15 residues. The germline CDR1 and CDR2 sequences are DFQATT and SNEGSKA (reference sequence). Losses at the gene ends were 5 bases for V and 7 bases for J; bases not matched to a gene: 10. DNA of the CDR3: TGCAGTGCTCAAAATAGCGGGAGGGCCGTGAATGAGCAGTTCTTC. Protein product: CSAQNSGRAVNEQFF.

At least ten counts were recorded for this clonotype. A read error is possible here, since a much larger clone lies one base away. V is TRBV6-2 or TRBV6-3 and J is TRBJ2-1, with 9 bases identical to TRBD2. Germline V CDR1 and CDR2: MNHEY, SVGEGT. This CDR3 contains 15 residues. The CDR3 protein is CASSYLSGGYNGQFF. The CDR3 DNA sequence: TGTGCCAGCAGTTACCTTAGCGGGGGCTACAATGGGCAGTTCTTC.

This clonotype was seen many times. The chain carries TRBV29-1 and TRBJ2-1, with 11 bases matching TRBD2. The germline V gene has CDR1 SQVTM and CDR2 ANQGSEA. Trimming removed 4 bases from V and 8 bases from J; junction bases left unmatched: 4. This CDR3 contains 13 residues. CDR3 sequence (DNA): TGCAGCGTTGTTACTAGCGGGAGCCATGAGCAGTTCTTC. It specifies CSVVTSGSHEQFF.

There are many counts of this clonotype. The chain is built from TRBV5-1 and TRBJ2-7, with unresolved D. Trimming shortened V by 0 bases and J by 6 bases, and 13 bases separated the two germline ends. The germline V gene has CDR1 SGHRS and CDR2 YFSETQ. CDR3 length equals 14 residues. The DNA of the CDR3 is TGCGCCAGCAGCTTGGAAGGATCCTCCGCCGAGCAGTACTTC. As protein: CASSLEGSSAEQYF. Full variable domain (missing parts from reference TRBV5-1 and TRBJ2-7): KAGVTQTPRYLIKTRGQQVTLSCSPISGHRSVSWYQQTPGQGLQFLFEYFSETQRNKGNFPGRFSGRQFSNSRSEMNVSTLELGDSALYLCASSLEGSSAEQYFGPGTRLTVT.

This clonotype was counted only a few times. V and J are TRBV11-2 and TRBJ1-1; 7 positions match TRBD1. V lost 0 bases, J lost 6 bases, and 10 bases stayed unmatched. The length of the CDR3 is 16 residues. In germline, CDR1 is SGHAT, CDR2 FQNNGV. The CDR3 DNA reads TGTGCCAGCAGCTTAGATGGGGGCAGGGGGGTACCTGAAGCTTTCTTT. Amino acid sequence: CASSLDGGRGVPEAFF.

The chain links TRBV11-3 to TRBJ1-1, with 7 bases identical to TRBD1. CDR1 is SGHNT, CDR2 YENEEA, per germline. The trim removed 6 bases at V and 3 bases at J, leaving 16 bases unmatched. There are 17 residues in the CDR3. Here the CDR3 reads CASRRVLQGTEDTEAFF. The CDR3 nucleotides read TGTGCCAGCAGGAGGGTATTACAGGGGACAGAAGACACTGAAGCTTTCTTT.

There are many counts of this clonotype. This chain connects TRBV6-6 to TRBJ2-2, with a weak D call TRBD1 (6 bases). Trimming cost V 6 bases and J 4 bases, with 12 bases left between them. Germline assignment: CDR1 MNHNY and CDR2 SVGAGI (reference sequence). This CDR3 has 14 amino acids. In DNA, the CDR3 is TGTGCCAGCAGCGGGACAAGTATCACCGGGGAGCTGTTTTTT. This codes for CASSGTSITGELFF.

This clonotype was observed at least ten times. The CDR3 coding sequence is TGCGCCAGCTTCGGACTAGCGGGAGTACCCTACAATGAGCAGTTCTTC. Protein product: CASFGLAGVPYNEQFF. The gene calls are TRBV5-1 and TRBJ2-1, with TRBD2 identical over 13 bases. This CDR3 is 16 amino acids long. The junction had 6 bases not matched to a gene; V was cut back by 7 bases and J by 2 bases. Germline V CDR1 and CDR2: SGHRS, YFSETQ. The full variable domain, its missing parts supplied by reference TRBV5-1 and TRBJ2-1, is KAGVTQTPRYLIKTRGQQVTLSCSPISGHRSVSWYQQTPGQGLQFLFEYFSETQRNKGNFPGRFSGRQFSNSRSEMNVSTLELGDSALYLCASFGLAGVPYNEQFFGPGTRLTVL.

The table lists this clonotype with a few counts. The J gene is TRBJ2-2, the V gene TRBV20-1; TRBD2 matches 14 bases. The CDR3 totals 18 residues. The germline V gene has CDR1 DFQATT and CDR2 SNEGSKA (reference sequence). The ends lost 2 bases at V and 1 base at J; junction bases unmatched: 6. CDR3: CSARPSGTSGRNTGELFF. In DNA, the CDR3 is TGCAGTGCTAGACCCTCCGGGACTAGCGGGAGGAACACCGGGGAGCTGTTTTTT.

There are many counts of this clonotype. The chain couples TRBV20-1 to TRBJ2-3; D might be TRBD2 (6 bases). This CDR3 contains 15 residues. Germline-derived CDR1 and CDR2 are DFQATT and SNEGSKA (reference sequence). Trimming took off 6 bases at V and 0 bases at J, with 16 bases between the two ends. The chain's CDR3 is CSASRRGPSTDTQYF. For the CDR3, the DNA is TGCAGTGCCTCCCGGAGGGGCCCAAGCACAGATACGCAGTATTTT.

This clonotype was recorded many times. The chain joins TRBV7-2 to TRBJ2-3, with D uncertain. Deletions cut 1 base from V and 1 base from J, with 3 bases between. CDR3 length: 13 residues. Germline loops: CDR1 SGHTA, CDR2 FQGNSA. The CDR3 DNA reads TGTGCCAGCAGCTTAGTAGGCACAGATACGCAGTATTTT. Translated: CASSLVGTDTQYF. The full variable domain, with the rest looked up from reference TRBV7-2 and TRBJ2-3, is GAGVSQSPSNKVTEKGKDVELRCDPISGHTALYWYRQSLGQGLEFLIYFQGNSAPDKSGLPSDRFSAERTGGSVSTLTIQRTQQEDSAVYLCASSLVGTDTQYFGPGTRLTVL.

This clonotype was seen ten or more times. The chain employs TRBV2 and TRBJ1-1; TRBD1 matches at 11 bases. Per the germline V gene, CDR1 is SNHLY and CDR2 is FYNNEI. The length of the CDR3 is 16 residues. V lost 6 bases, J lost 2 bases, and 8 bases stayed unmatched. The CDR3 DNA follows: TGTGCCAGCAGGCCGGGACAGGGGGGATTCAACACTGAAGCTTTCTTT. Translated, it gives CASRPGQGGFNTEAFF.